These 23 T cell receptor beta chains originate from one sample sequenced in a study of blood T cell repertoires in COVID-19. Clones were read by immunoSEQ multiplex PCR, and TCRdb kept only the in-frame ones, dropping some. The sample holds some 70,000 clones, just under 80% seen once. The sequenced material came from peripheral blood. Receptors originate from a woman in her sixties with acute or convalescent COVID-19.

This clone was found a few times. The CDR3 sequence is CASRDRMYEQYF. The CDR3 DNA sequence: TGTGCCAGCCGGGACAGGATGTACGAGCAGTACTTC. The chain joins TRBV27 to TRBJ2-7; 8 nucleotides align to TRBD1. This CDR3 spans 12 amino acids. J lost 4 bases, V lost 8 bases, and 4 bases had no gene match. The germline V gene encodes CDR1 MNHEY and CDR2 SMNVEV (reference sequence).

The chain recombines TRBV7-8 with TRBJ2-7; 16 positions match TRBD2. The CDR3 is 17 amino acids. The V gene end was trimmed by 6 bases and the J gene end by 4 bases; junction bases not matched to a gene: 9. Germline V CDR1 and CDR2: SGHVS, FQNEAQ. The CDR3 region is CASRSPGLAGGQYEQYF. The CDR3 DNA sequence: TGTGCCAGCAGGTCTCCGGGACTAGCGGGGGGGCAATACGAGCAGTACTTC.

The V gene is TRBV2, the J gene TRBJ2-5; TRBD1 matches at 7 bases. Germline V gene data show CDR1 as SNHLY and CDR2 as FYNNEI. Trimming took 5 bases from V and 4 from J; bases not matched to a gene: 4. The CDR3 consists of 13 residues. The CDR3, as DNA: TGTGCCAGCAGTTCAAACAGGGGAGAGACCCAGTACTTC. Translation: CASSSNRGETQYF.

This clone was seen only once. The CDR3 here is CASGPGDRGGEDTQYF. CDR3 nucleotide sequence: TGTGCTAGTGGTCCGGGGGACAGGGGAGGGGAAGATACGCAGTATTTT. The chain recombines TRBV12-5 with TRBJ2-3, with 10 positions matching TRBD1. J was trimmed by 5 bases and V by 5 bases; bases with no gene match: 10. CDR1 LGHNT and CDR2 FRNRAP come from the germline V gene. The CDR3 has 16 residues.

This chain joins TRBV5-4 and TRBJ2-1; 11 bases line up with TRBD2. CDR3 size: 13 residues. V shed 9 bases and J 9 bases; nucleotides not matched to a gene: 8. CDR1 and CDR2 (germline): SGHNT, YYREEE (reference sequence). This chain's CDR3 is CATLAGGLGEQFF. CDR3 coding DNA: TGTGCCACGTTAGCGGGGGGGCTGGGTGAGCAGTTCTTC.

The V gene is TRBV28, the J gene TRBJ1-6, with a weak D call TRBD1 (6 bases). Germline V gene sequence: CDR1 MDHEN, CDR2 SYDVKM. The germline V and J ends were trimmed by 6 bases and 7 bases, with 16 bases remaining between them. The CDR3 runs to 15 residues. The CDR3 DNA reads TGTGCCAGCAGCCCATCCCAGGGGTGGAATTCACCCCTCCACTTT. Its protein is CASSPSQGWNSPLHF.

J is TRBJ1-5 and V is TRBV5-8; 11 bases align to TRBD1. The CDR3 contains 16 residues. The junction had 5 bases not matched to a gene; V was cut back by 4 bases and J by 2 bases. Germline-derived CDR1 and CDR2 are SGHTS and YDEGEE. Written as DNA, the CDR3 is TGTGCCAGCAGCCAGGGGACAGGGGGTGGCAATCAGCCCCAGCATTTT. Protein sequence: CASSQGTGGGNQPQHF.

The chain has TRBV11-1 and TRBJ2-1; 7 bases fit TRBD1. This CDR3 has 14 amino acids. Germline V gene lookup returns CDR1 SGHAT and CDR2 FQDESV (reference sequence). V shed 4 bases, J shed 7 bases, and the junction held 7 bases outside the gene matches. The CDR3: CASSSPGTVNEQFF. The DNA for the CDR3 is TGTGCCAGCAGCTCCCCCGGGACAGTAAATGAGCAGTTCTTC.

The chain is built from TRBV7-2 and TRBJ2-7, with 11 nucleotides matching TRBD2. Trimming removed 0 bases from V and 1 base from J; junction bases left unmatched: 5. The CDR3 has 17 amino acids. From germline, CDR1 is SGHTA and CDR2 FQGNSA. The CDR3 loop reads CASSLAGTSGFSYEQYF. DNA for the CDR3: TGTGCCAGCAGCTTAGCCGGGACTAGCGGCTTTTCCTACGAGCAGTACTTC.

The V call is TRBV3-1 (or the pseudogene TRBV3-2), the J call TRBJ2-2; TRBD1 matches at 8 bases. The CDR3 loop spans 14 amino acids. The junction had 2 bases not matched to a gene; V was cut back by 2 bases and J by 6 bases. Germline CDR1 LGHDT, CDR2 YNNKEL (reference sequence). In nucleotides, the CDR3 is TGTGCCAGCAGCCAACCAGGGGGCCCCGGGGAGCTGTTTTTT. It translates to CASSQPGGPGELFF.

The chain employs TRBV5-6 and TRBJ2-2; D remains ambiguous. The V and J ends lost 7 bases and 6 bases respectively, with 13 bases between them. This CDR3 is built from 13 residues. From germline, CDR1 is SGHDT and CDR2 YYEEEE. The CDR3 DNA reads TGTGCCAGCTCTCCAACTCCCGCCGGGGAGCTGTTTTTT. It encodes CASSPTPAGELFF.

This chain links TRBV5-1 with TRBJ2-7; D is ambiguous. Germline-derived CDR1 and CDR2 are SGHRS and YFSETQ. This CDR3 has 12 residues. V gave up 4 bases and J gave up 7 bases, with 12 bases separating them. This chain's CDR3 is CASSGDMAEQYF. Here the CDR3 DNA reads TGCGCCAGCAGCGGCGACATGGCGGAGCAGTACTTC.

This chain joins TRBV5-1 and TRBJ1-3; 7 bases fit TRBD1. CDR3 length: 14 amino acids. Trimming at V came to 3 bases and at J to 1 base, leaving 1 base not matched to a gene. The germline V gene encodes CDR1 SGHRS and CDR2 YFSETQ. CDR3 protein: CASSSTGSGNTIYF. The CDR3 DNA reads TGCGCCAGCAGCTCGACAGGGTCTGGAAACACCATATATTTT.

This clone appeared once. The genes are TRBV6-5 and TRBJ2-5; D is unclear. V lost 8 bases and J lost 1, with 14 bases in between. The CDR3 consists of 14 residues. Germline-derived CDR1 and CDR2 are MNHEY and SVGAGI. The chain's CDR3 is CASDLGELQETQYF. The CDR3 DNA is TGTGCCAGCGACCTCGGAGAACTCCAAGAGACCCAGTACTTC.

The V gene is TRBV2, the J gene TRBJ1-5; D not resolved. V lost 2 bases, J lost 4 bases, and 9 bases lay in between. The CDR3 is 14 residues long. Germline assignment: CDR1 SNHLY and CDR2 FYNNEI. The CDR3 region is CASSESRANQPQHF. The CDR3 DNA reads TGTGCCAGCAGTGAATCGCGGGCGAATCAGCCCCAGCATTTT. The full variable domain, completed using reference TRBV2 and TRBJ1-5, is EPEVTQTPSHQVTQMGQEVILRCVPISNHLYFYWYRQILGQKVEFLVSFYNNEISEKSEIFDDQFSVERPDGSNFTLKIRSTKLEDSAMYFCASSESRANQPQHFGDGTRLSIL.

V and J are TRBV5-4 and TRBJ2-1; possible D gene TRBD2, 5 bases. V lost 0 bases and J 8 bases, leaving 15 bases between the germline ends. Germline assignment: CDR1 SGHNT and CDR2 YYREEE (reference sequence). This CDR3 has 15 amino acids. The CDR3 reads CASSLGGSAVDEQFF. Here the CDR3 DNA reads TGTGCCAGCAGCTTGGGCGGCTCAGCGGTAGATGAGCAGTTCTTC. The full variable domain, its missing parts supplied by reference TRBV5-4 and TRBJ2-1, is ETGVTQSPTHLIKTRGQQVTLRCSSQSGHNTVSWYQQALGQGPQFIFQYYREEENGRGNFPPRFSGLQFPNYSSELNVNALELDDSALYLCASSLGGSAVDEQFFGPGTRLTVL.

This chain uses TRBV5-6 with TRBJ1-5, with D maybe TRBD1 (6 bases). Germline V lookup: CDR1 SGHDT, CDR2 YYEEEE. The CDR3 is 16 amino acids. Trimming removed 0 bases at V and 0 bases at J, with 10 bases between. DNA for the CDR3: TGTGCCAGCAGCTTGGAGGCAGGGGATAGCAATCAGCCCCAGCATTTT. This gives the protein CASSLEAGDSNQPQHF.

V and J are TRBV5-8 and TRBJ2-1; 8 nucleotides match TRBD1. V was clipped by 6 bases and J by 8 bases; unmatched bases: 10. The CDR3 extends over 14 amino acids. Germline V gene lookup returns CDR1 SGHTS and CDR2 YDEGEE. This chain's CDR3 is CASTDGQGSDEQFF. CDR3 nucleotide sequence: TGTGCCAGCACCGACGGACAGGGATCGGATGAGCAGTTCTTC.

The chain carries TRBV7-9 and TRBJ2-7, with TRBD2 matching 16 bases. The length of the CDR3 is 19 residues. V dropped 5 bases and J dropped 2; count of bases not matched to a gene: 12. In germline, CDR1 is SEHNR, CDR2 FQNEAQ (reference sequence). The CDR3 DNA sequence: TGTGCCAGCAGCCCACGGGGGACTAGCGGGGGGGCGCGTGCCTACGAGCAGTACTTC. Its protein product is CASSPRGTSGGARAYEQYF.

This clone occurred a few times. V gene TRBV19 combines with J gene TRBJ2-7, with D possibly TRBD1 on 6 matching bases. Germline V gives CDR1 LNHDA, CDR2 SQIVND (reference sequence). The germline V and J ends were trimmed by 5 bases and 0 bases, with 8 bases remaining between them. CDR3 length: 13 residues. CDR3 sequence: CASSQGHSYEQYF. As DNA, the CDR3 is TGTGCCAGTAGTCAGGGACACTCCTACGAGCAGTACTTC. Supplemented by reference TRBV19 and TRBJ2-7, the full variable domain reads DGGITQSPKYLFRKEGQNVTLSCEQNLNHDAMYWYRQDPGQGLRLIYYSQIVNDFQKGDIAEGYSVSREKKESFPLTVTSAQKNPTAFYLCASSQGHSYEQYFGPGTRLTVT.

The chain carries TRBV5-1 and TRBJ1-2; TRBD1 might be the D (6 bases). Trimming pared 4 bases from V and 2 bases from J, leaving 12 bases between. The CDR3 is made up of 14 amino acids. Germline V gene data show CDR1 as SGHRS and CDR2 as YFSETQ. CDR3 sequence reads: CASSPTTGNYGYTF. The CDR3 region has the DNA TGCGCCAGCAGCCCTACAACAGGGAACTATGGCTACACCTTC.

The genes are TRBV10-3 and TRBJ1-5, with a tentative D call TRBD1 (6 bases). Germline V gives CDR1 ENHRY, CDR2 SYGVKD. V lost 11 bases, J lost 3 bases, and 17 bases lay in between. The CDR3 loop spans 14 amino acids. CDR3 nucleotide sequence: TGTGCCTCGGGAGGGGGGCCGAACAATCAGCCCCAGCATTTT. Translation gives CASGGGPNNQPQHF.

The rearrangement links TRBV7-2 to TRBJ2-2; 7 nucleotides line up with TRBD1. Germline CDR1 reads SGHTA; CDR2 reads FQGNSA. J lost 5 bases, V lost 6 bases, and 12 bases had no gene match. This CDR3 is 16 amino acids long. The CDR3 bases are TGTGCCAGCAGTCGGACAGGAGGATGGCGTACCGGGGAGCTGTTTTTT. It translates to CASSRTGGWRTGELFF.